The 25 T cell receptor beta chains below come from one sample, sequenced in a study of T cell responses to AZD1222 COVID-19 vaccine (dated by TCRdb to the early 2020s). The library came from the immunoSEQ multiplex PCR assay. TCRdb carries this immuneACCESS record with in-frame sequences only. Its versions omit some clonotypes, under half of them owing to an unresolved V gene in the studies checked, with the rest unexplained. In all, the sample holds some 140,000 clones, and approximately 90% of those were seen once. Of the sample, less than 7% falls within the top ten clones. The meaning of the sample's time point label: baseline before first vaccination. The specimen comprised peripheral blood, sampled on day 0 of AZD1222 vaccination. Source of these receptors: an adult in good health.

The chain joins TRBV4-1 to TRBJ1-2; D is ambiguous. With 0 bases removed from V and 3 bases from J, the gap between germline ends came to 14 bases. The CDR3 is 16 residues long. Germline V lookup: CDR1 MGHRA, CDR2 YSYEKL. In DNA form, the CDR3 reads TGCGCCAGCAGCCAAGAAGGCGGTGGGCGGTACTATGGCTACACCTTC. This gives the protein CASSQEGGGRYYGYTF.

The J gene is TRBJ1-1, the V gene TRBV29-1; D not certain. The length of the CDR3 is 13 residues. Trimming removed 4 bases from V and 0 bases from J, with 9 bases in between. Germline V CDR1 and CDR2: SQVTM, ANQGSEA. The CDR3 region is CSVGRRLNTEAFF. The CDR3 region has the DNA TGCAGCGTTGGTCGGAGGCTGAACACTGAAGCTTTCTTT.

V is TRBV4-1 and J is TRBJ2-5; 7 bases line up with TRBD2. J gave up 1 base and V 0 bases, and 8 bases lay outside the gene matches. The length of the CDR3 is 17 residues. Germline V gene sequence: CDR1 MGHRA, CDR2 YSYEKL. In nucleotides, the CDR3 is TGCGCCAGCAGCCAAGATACCAGCGGGGAGCTCCAAGAGACCCAGTACTTC. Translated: CASSQDTSGELQETQYF.

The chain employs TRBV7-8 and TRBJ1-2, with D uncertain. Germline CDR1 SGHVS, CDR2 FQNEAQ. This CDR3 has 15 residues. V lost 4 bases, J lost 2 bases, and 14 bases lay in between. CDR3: CASSSRGRSNYGYTF. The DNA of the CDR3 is TGTGCCAGCAGCTCGCGGGGTCGGTCAAACTATGGCTACACCTTC. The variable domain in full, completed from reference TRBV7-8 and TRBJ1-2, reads GAGVSQSPRYKVAKRGQDVALRCDPISGHVSLFWYQQALGQGPEFLTYFQNEAQLDKSGLPSDRFFAERPEGSVSTLKIQRTQQEDSAVYLCASSSRGRSNYGYTFGSGTRLTVV.

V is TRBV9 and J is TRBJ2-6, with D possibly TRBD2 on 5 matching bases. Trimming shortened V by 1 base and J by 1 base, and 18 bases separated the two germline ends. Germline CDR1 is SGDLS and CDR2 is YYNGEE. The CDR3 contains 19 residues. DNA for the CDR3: TGTGCCAGCAGCGTAACCGCAGGACGACCGGGATCTGGGGCCAACGTCCTGACTTTC. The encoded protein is CASSVTAGRPGSGANVLTF.

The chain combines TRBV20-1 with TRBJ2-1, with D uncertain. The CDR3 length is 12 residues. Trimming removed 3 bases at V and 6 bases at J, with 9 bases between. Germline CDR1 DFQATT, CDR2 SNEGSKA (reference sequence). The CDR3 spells CSASGLGNEQFF. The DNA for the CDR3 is TGCAGTGCTAGTGGTTTGGGCAATGAGCAGTTCTTC.

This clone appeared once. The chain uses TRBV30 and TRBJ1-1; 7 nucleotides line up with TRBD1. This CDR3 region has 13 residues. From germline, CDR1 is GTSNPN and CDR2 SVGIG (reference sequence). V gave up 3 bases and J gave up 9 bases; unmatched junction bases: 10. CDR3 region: CAWSAGTATQAFF. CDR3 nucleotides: TGTGCCTGGAGCGCCGGGACAGCGACTCAAGCTTTCTTT.

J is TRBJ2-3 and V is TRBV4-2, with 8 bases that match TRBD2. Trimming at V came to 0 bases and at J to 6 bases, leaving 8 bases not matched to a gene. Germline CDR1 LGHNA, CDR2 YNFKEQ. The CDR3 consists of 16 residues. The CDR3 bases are TGTGCCAGCAGCCAAGACTCAGCGGGAGATCCGGATACGCAGTATTTT. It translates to CASSQDSAGDPDTQYF.

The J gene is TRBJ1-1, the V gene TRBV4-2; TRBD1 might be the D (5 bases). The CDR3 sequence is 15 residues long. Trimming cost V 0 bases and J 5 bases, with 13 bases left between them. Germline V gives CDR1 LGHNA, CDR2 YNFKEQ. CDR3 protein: CASSQERDFQTEAFF. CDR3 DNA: TGTGCCAGCAGCCAAGAGAGGGACTTCCAAACTGAAGCTTTCTTT.

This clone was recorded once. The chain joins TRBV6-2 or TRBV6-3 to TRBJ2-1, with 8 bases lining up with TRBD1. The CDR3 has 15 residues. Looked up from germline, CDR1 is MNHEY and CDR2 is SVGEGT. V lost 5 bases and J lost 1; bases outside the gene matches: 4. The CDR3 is CASSPWTGSYNEQFF. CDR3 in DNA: TGTGCCAGCAGTCCGTGGACAGGGTCCTACAATGAGCAGTTCTTC.

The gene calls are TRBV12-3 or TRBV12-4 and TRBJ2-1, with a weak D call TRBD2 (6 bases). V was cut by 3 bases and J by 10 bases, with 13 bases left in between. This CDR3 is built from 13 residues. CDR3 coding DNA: TGTGCCAGCAGTTTGGAGGGGCCAGGGGAGCAGTTCTTC. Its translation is CASSLEGPGEQFF.

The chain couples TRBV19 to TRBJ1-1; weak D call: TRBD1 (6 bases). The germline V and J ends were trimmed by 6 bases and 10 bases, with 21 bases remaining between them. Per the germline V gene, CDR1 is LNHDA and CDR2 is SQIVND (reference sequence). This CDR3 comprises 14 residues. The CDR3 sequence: CASRKSQGVFGAFF. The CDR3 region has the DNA TGTGCCAGTAGGAAGTCACAGGGAGTGTTTGGAGCTTTCTTT. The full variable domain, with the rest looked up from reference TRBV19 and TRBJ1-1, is DGGITQSPKYLFRKEGQNVTLSCEQNLNHDAMYWYRQDPGQGLRLIYYSQIVNDFQKGDIAEGYSVSREKKESFPLTVTSAQKNPTAFYLCASRKSQGVFGAFFGQGTRLTVV.

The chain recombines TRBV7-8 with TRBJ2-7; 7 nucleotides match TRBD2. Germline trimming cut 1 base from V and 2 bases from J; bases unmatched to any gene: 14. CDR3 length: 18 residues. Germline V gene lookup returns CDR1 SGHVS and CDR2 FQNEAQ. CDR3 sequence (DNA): TGTGCCAGCAGCTTAGGCTTGGGGGTGGGACTAAAACCCTACGAGCAGTACTTC. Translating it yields CASSLGLGVGLKPYEQYF.

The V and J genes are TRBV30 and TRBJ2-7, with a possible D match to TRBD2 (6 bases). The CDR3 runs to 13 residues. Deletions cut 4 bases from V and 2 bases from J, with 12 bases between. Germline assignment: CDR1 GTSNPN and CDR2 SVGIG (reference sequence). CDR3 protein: CAWNRGEAYEQYF. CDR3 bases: TGTGCCTGGAATCGAGGGGAGGCCTACGAGCAGTACTTC.

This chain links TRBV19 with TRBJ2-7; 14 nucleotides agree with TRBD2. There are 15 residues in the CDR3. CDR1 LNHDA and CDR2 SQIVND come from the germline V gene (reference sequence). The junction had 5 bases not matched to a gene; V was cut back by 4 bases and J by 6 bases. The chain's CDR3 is CASSNSGLAGGEQYF. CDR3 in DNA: TGTGCCAGTAGTAACTCAGGACTAGCGGGAGGCGAGCAGTACTTC.

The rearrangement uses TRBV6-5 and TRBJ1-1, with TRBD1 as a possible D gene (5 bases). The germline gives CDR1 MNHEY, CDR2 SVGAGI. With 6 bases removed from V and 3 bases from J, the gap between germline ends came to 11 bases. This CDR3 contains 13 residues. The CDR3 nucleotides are TGTGCCAGCAGCCTGGGACGGGACACTGAAGCTTTCTTT. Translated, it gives CASSLGRDTEAFF.

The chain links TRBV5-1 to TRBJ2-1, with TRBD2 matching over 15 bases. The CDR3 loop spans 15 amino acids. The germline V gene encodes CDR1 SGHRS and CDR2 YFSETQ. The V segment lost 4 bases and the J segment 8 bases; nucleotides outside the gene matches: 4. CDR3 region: CASSPGLAGGYEQFF. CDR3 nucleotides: TGCGCCAGCAGCCCTGGACTAGCGGGAGGGTATGAGCAGTTCTTC.

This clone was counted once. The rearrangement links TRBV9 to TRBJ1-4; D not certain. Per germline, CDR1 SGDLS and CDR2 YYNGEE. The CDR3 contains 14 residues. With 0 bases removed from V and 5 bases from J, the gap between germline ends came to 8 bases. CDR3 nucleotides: TGTGCCAGCAGCGTAGGTCGCTGGAATGAAAAACTGTTTTTT. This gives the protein CASSVGRWNEKLFF.

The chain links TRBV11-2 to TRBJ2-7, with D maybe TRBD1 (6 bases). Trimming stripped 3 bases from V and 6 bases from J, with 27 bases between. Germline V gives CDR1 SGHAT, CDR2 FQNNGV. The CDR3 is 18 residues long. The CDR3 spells CASSLGAAVREVFAEQYF. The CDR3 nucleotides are TGTGCCAGCAGCTTGGGGGCGGCAGTCAGGGAAGTGTTTGCCGAGCAGTACTTC.

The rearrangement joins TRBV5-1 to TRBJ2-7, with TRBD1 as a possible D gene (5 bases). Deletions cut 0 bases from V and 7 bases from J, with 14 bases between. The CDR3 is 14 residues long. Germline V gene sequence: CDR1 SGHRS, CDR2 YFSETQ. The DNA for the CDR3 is TGCGCCAGCAGCTTGGTGGCAGGGCCGGAGGAGCAGTACTTC. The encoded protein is CASSLVAGPEEQYF.

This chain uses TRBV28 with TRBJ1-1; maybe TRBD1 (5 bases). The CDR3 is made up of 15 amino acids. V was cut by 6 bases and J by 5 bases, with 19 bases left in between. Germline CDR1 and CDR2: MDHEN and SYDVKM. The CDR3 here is CASSHGLARGTEAFF. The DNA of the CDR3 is TGTGCCAGCAGCCATGGGTTGGCACGGGGGACTGAAGCTTTCTTT. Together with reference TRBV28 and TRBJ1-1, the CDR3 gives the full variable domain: DVKVTQSSRYLVKRTGEKVFLECVQDMDHENMFWYRQDPGLGLRLIYFSYDVKMKEKGDIPEGYSVSREKKERFSLILESASTNQTSMYLCASSHGLARGTEAFFGQGTRLTVV.

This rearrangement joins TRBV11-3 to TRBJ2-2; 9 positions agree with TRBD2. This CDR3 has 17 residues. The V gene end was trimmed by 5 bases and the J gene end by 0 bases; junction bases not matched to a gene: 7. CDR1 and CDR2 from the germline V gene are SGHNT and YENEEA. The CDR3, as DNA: TGTGCCAGCAGCACCGCTCTAGCGGGACCGAACACCGGGGAGCTGTTTTTT. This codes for CASSTALAGPNTGELFF.

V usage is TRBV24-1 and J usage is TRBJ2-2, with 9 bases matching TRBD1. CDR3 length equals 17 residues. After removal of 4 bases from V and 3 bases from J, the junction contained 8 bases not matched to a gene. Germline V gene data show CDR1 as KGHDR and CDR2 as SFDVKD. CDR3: CATSEVGQGMDTGELFF. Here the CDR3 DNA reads TGTGCCACCAGTGAGGTAGGACAGGGGATGGACACCGGGGAGCTGTTTTTT.

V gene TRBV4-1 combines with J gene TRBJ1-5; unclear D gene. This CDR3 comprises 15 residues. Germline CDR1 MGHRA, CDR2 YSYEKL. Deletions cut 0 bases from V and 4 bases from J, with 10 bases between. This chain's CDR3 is CASSQDQRVNQPQHF. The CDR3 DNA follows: TGCGCCAGCAGCCAAGATCAGAGGGTAAATCAGCCCCAGCATTTT.

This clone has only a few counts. CDR3 residues: CASSRGAWEPQHF. In DNA, the CDR3 is TGTGCCAGCAGTCGCGGGGCATGGGAGCCCCAGCATTTT. V usage is TRBV27 and J usage is TRBJ1-5; D possibly corresponds to TRBD1 (5 bases). Trimming took off 5 bases at V and 8 bases at J, with 13 bases between the two ends. The CDR3 totals 13 residues. Per germline, CDR1 MNHEY and CDR2 SMNVEV (reference sequence).